These T cell receptor beta chains were read from a single sample in a study of blood T cell repertoires in COVID-19. Data came from immunoSEQ multiplex PCR; TCRdb stores just in-frame clones and leaves some out. The profile shows 88,000 or so clones, roughly 80% of them singletons. Sequencing was done on a sample of peripheral blood. The receptors were sampled from a human donor in a cohort sampled during active COVID-19. Both conserved end residues are part of each CDR3. Each record gives: D gene, clone size, J gene, V gene, CDR3 DNA, CDR3 protein. D genes are given only for firm matches. The size of a clone is reported for some rows only, either as once, few or many, or as a class for expanded clones.

-	few	TRBJ1-4	TRBV5-1	TGCGCCAGCAGCTTGGCGGGATCAACTAATGAAAAACTGTTTTTT	CASSLAGSTNEKLFF
TRBD2	-	TRBJ2-1	TRBV3-1/TRBV3-2	TGTGCCAGCAGCCCACTAGCGGGAGAAAGGGGCAATGAGCAGTTCTTC	CASSPLAGERGNEQFF
-	-	TRBJ2-7	TRBV18	TGTGCCAGCTCACCACCGTCGGGTTTTACTTACGAGCAGTACTTC	CASSPPSGFTYEQYF
TRBD2	many	TRBJ2-5	TRBV18	TGTGCCAGCTCACCTACTCTAGCGGGAGGGGAAAAGGAGACCCAGTACTTC	CASSPTLAGGEKETQYF
-	-	TRBJ2-5	TRBV27	TGTGCCAGCAGTCAATCGAGCGCCGCCGCCAGAGAGACCCAGTACTTC	CASSQSSAAARETQYF
-	-	TRBJ1-4	TRBV14	TGTGCCAGCAGCCCCCGGGCGGGCGGCGGGGAAAAACTGTTTTTT	CASSPRAGGGEKLFF
-	-	TRBJ1-1	TRBV27	TGTGCCAGCAGTTTCCGTCGTGCCGGCACTGAAGCTTTCTTT	CASSFRRAGTEAFF
-	-	TRBJ2-7	TRBV6-5	TGTGCCAGCAGGTACCTCGGGACACTCCACGAGCAGTACTTC	CASRYLGTLHEQYF
TRBD1	-	TRBJ1-2	TRBV27	TGTGCCAGCAGTTCACTCCCGACGACAGGGAAGGGCTACACCTTC	CASSSLPTTGKGYTF
-	-	TRBJ2-2	TRBV6-5	TGTGCCAGCAGTTACGGGGCCCAAAACACCGGGGAGCTGTTTTTT	CASSYGAQNTGELFF
TRBD2	once	TRBJ2-1	TRBV2	TGTGCCAGCAGACTAGCGGGGGACTCCTACAATGAGCAGTTCTTC	CASRLAGDSYNEQFF
TRBD1	-	TRBJ1-4	TRBV28	TGTGCCAGCAGTTTATTGGGCAGGGGGCGAACTAATGAAAAACTGTTTTTT	CASSLLGRGRTNEKLFF
-	-	TRBJ2-1	TRBV7-6	TGTGCCAGCAGCATTGTGAATCGGATCCCGGGACACACGACCTCCTACAATGAGCAGTTCTTC	CASSIVNRIPGHTTSYNEQFF
-	-	TRBJ1-5	TRBV7-9	TGTGCCAGCAGCTTAGGGGAGCAGCCCCAGCATTTT	CASSLGEQPQHF
-	-	TRBJ2-3	TRBV21-1	TGTGCCAGCAGCAGAGGACTAGCGGGAGGGTCCGGCACAGATACGCAGTATTTT	CASSRGLAGGSGTDTQYF